This T cell receptor (beta chain) is from a study of control samples from healthy donors and cancer patients (dated by TCRdb to between 2020 and 2021). Details on this clone: This receptor's antigen is unknown. No per-base quality is available; no much larger clone lies one base away.

For CDR1 and CDR2, the germline V gene lists SNHLY and FYNNEI. V is trimmed back by 10 bases and J by 6 bases, and the junction contains 12 bases that no gene match accounts for. The CDR3 holds 13 amino acids from the cysteine to the phenylalanine. The read is trimmed to its CDR3 DNA, 39 bases read in frame from base 1. Library preparation employed the immunoSEQ multiplex PCR assay. The table was pulled from immuneACCESS by TCRdb, which kept in-frame rearrangements only. Such tables lose some clones; where checked, under half of the loss comes from unresolved V genes, and the rest has no known cause. The sample contains around 140,000 clones, 80% to 95% of them found a single time. The top ten hold 2% to 2.5% of the sample.

This clonotype was sampled from a woman between 50 and 59 years old in good health. The V and J genes are TRBV2 and TRBJ2-7; TRBD2 matches 7 bases in the middle. Material: blood. The nucleotide sequence reads TGTGCCAACGGAAGGGAGCGGGAAGCCGAGCAGTACTTC. This codes for CANGREREAEQYF.